This T cell receptor beta chain is from a study of blood T cell repertoires in COVID-19. The germline V gene encodes CDR1 LNHDA and CDR2 SQIVND (reference sequence). CDR3 length equals 15 residues. V was pared by 6 bases and J by 3 bases, with 8 bases of the junction left unmatched. Clones were read by immunoSEQ multiplex PCR, and TCRdb kept only the in-frame ones, dropping some. The table shows 260,000 or so clones, with over 80% occurring only once. Sequencing used PBMCs or T cells enriched from blood (not recorded which). This TCR came from a woman in her twenties or thirties with acute COVID-19. The chain carries TRBV19 and TRBJ2-1; 7 nucleotides agree with TRBD1. The CDR3 protein is CASRPDREGYNEQFF. As DNA, the CDR3 is TGTGCCAGTAGGCCCGACAGGGAAGGCTACAATGAGCAGTTCTTC.